The rows below give T cell receptor beta chains drawn from one sample of a study of OX40 agonist ivuxolimab in advanced cancers. Repertoires were generated with immunoSEQ multiplex PCR, while TCRdb's copy carries only in-frame clones and drops some. The sample has 97,000 or so clones, around 89% seen once. The specimen was CD4+ or CD8+ T cells sorted from blood, collected in a trial of the OX40 agonist ivuxolimab. All receptors derive from an adult with an advanced solid tumor such as melanoma, head and neck, liver or kidney cancer. The CDR3 runs from the conserved cysteine through the conserved F or W. Fields, in order: V gene, clone size, D gene, J gene, CDR3 DNA, CDR3 protein. The D gene is left open where the match is weak. Clone size appears in some rows only: once, few, many, or a class for an expanded clone.

TRBV5-4	NA	NA	TRBJ2-5	TGTGCCAGCAGCTTGTACCACCGGGAGACCCAGTACTTC	CASSLYHRETQYF
TRBV5-1	few	NA	TRBJ1-1	TGCGCCAGCAGCTGGGACGCCGCCACTGAAGCTTTCTTT	CASSWDAATEAFF
TRBV6-6	once	NA	TRBJ2-6	TGTGCCAGCAGCTACTCTCTCGGGGCCAACGTCCTGACTTTC	CASSYSLGANVLTF
TRBV11-3	NA	NA	TRBJ2-7	TGTGCCAGCAGCTTAGTGGCTTTCGAGCAGTACTTC	CASSLVAFEQYF
TRBV6-1	NA	NA	TRBJ2-7	TGTGCCAGCAAGAAGTTAGCGGACTACGAGCAGTACTTC	CASKKLADYEQYF
TRBV20-1	few	NA	TRBJ1-2	TGCAGTGCTAGGTCCTATGGCTACACCTTC	CSARSYGYTF
TRBV7-9	NA	NA	TRBJ1-5	TGTGCCAGCAGCAAGAGCGGGGATAGCAATCAGCCCCAGCATTTT	CASSKSGDSNQPQHF
TRBV27	NA	NA	TRBJ1-1	TGTGCCAGCAGTTTAACGGGGGCGGCTGAAGCTTTCTTT	CASSLTGAAEAFF
TRBV5-4	NA	NA	TRBJ2-3	TGTGCCAGCAGCAGAGGAGGGGGGCTCACAGATACGCAGTATTTT	CASSRGGGLTDTQYF
TRBV2	NA	NA	TRBJ1-3	TGTGCCAGCAACGTCGAGGGGTTCCTCTCTGGAAACACCATATATTTT	CASNVEGFLSGNTIYF
TRBV5-1	NA	NA	TRBJ1-1	TGCGCCAGCAGCCGGGGATTGACTGAAGCTTTCTTT	CASSRGLTEAFF
TRBV27	NA	NA	TRBJ2-5	TGTGCCAGCAGTTTATCGGGCAGGGAGCAGGAGACCCAGTACTTC	CASSLSGREQETQYF
TRBV5-1	NA	TRBD2	TRBJ2-1	TGCGCCAGCAGCCCCATGAGGGGTAGCGGGGTCCTTTACAATGAGCAGTTCTTC	CASSPMRGSGVLYNEQFF
TRBV5-4	NA	NA	TRBJ1-4	TGTGCCAGCAGCTTGGCCCTAGTGAAGGACAGAAGAGATGAAAAACTGTTTTTT	CASSLALVKDRRDEKLFF
TRBV30	NA	NA	TRBJ1-5	TGTGCCTGGGGAGTACAGGGTGGTCAGCCCCAGCATTTT	CAWGVQGGQPQHF
TRBV30	NA	TRBD1	TRBJ2-5	TGTGCCTGGAGTTACCCGGGACAGGCGTTCCAAGAGACCCAGTACTTC	CAWSYPGQAFQETQYF
TRBV2	NA	TRBD1	TRBJ2-5	TGTGCCAGCAGCGCCGAGACAGGGGGCGGTGAGACCCAGTACTTC	CASSAETGGGETQYF
TRBV11-2	NA	NA	TRBJ2-7	TGTGCCAGCAGCTTAGTGGGGCCCTACGAGCAGTACTTC	CASSLVGPYEQYF
TRBV5-1	NA	NA	TRBJ1-6	TGCGCCAGCAGCTTGGTTGCAGGGGATAATTCACCCCTCCACTTT	CASSLVAGDNSPLHF
TRBV14	few	NA	TRBJ1-5	TGTGCCAGCAGCCCCCGGGGCAGCAATCAGCCCCAGCATTTT	CASSPRGSNQPQHF
TRBV30	NA	NA	TRBJ1-2	TGTGCCTGGCAAGAAGACATGACAGCTAACTATGGCTACACCTTC	CAWQEDMTANYGYTF
TRBV20-1	NA	NA	TRBJ2-7	TGCAGTGCTAGTGCCCCAGAGCAGTACTTC	CSASAPEQYF